Listed below are T cell receptor beta chains from one sample, sequenced in a study of cytomegalovirus exposure and HLA in healthy donors. Method: immunoSEQ multiplex PCR; TCRdb's copy keeps in-frame clones and lacks some. The sample gives roughly 80,000 clones, 67% of which show up once; around 6.9% is in the top ten. Input material: PBMCs. These receptors came from a woman between 45 and 65 years old in good health and CMV-seropositive. Each CDR3 is given with its conserved first and last residue. D genes are given only for firm matches. The size of a clone is reported for some rows only, either as once, few or many, or as a class for expanded clones.

TRBD2,TRBJ2-2,-,TRBV11-2,CASSSLTSRTGELFF,TGTGCCAGCAGCTCCTTGACTAGCCGGACCGGGGAGCTGTTTTTT
-,TRBJ1-1,few,TRBV2,CASSGQKNTEAFF,TGTGCCAGCAGTGGACAAAAGAACACTGAAGCTTTCTTT
TRBD1,TRBJ1-5,-,TRBV2,CASNRDRGNDQPQHF,TGTGCCAGCAATCGGGACAGGGGAAACGATCAGCCCCAGCATTTT
-,TRBJ2-5,-,TRBV7-9,CASSIGQPQETQYF,TGTGCCAGCAGCATCGGACAGCCCCAAGAGACCCAGTACTTC
-,TRBJ1-5,once,TRBV27,CASRPHMDQPQHF,TGTGCCAGCAGACCGCACATGGATCAGCCCCAGCATTTT
TRBD1,TRBJ2-1,few,TRBV15,CATSRDRQGPEQFF,TGTGCCACCAGCAGAGATCGACAGGGCCCTGAGCAGTTCTTC
-,TRBJ1-2,-,TRBV27,CASSPDGQPIYGYTF,TGTGCCAGCAGTCCCGATGGACAGCCGATCTATGGCTACACCTTC
-,TRBJ1-3,-,TRBV5-1,CASSLVSPSGNTIYF,TGCGCCAGCAGCTTGGTGTCCCCTTCTGGAAACACCATATATTTT
-,TRBJ1-5,-,TRBV2,CASSRETQPQHF,TGTGCCAGCAGCCGAGAAACCCAGCCCCAGCATTTT
TRBD2,TRBJ2-1,few,TRBV10-1,CASSEGIAGVNEQFF,TGCGCCAGCAGTGAGGGGATAGCGGGGGTCAATGAGCAGTTCTTC
-,TRBJ2-1,-,TRBV6-5,CASSPGHLYEQFF,TGTGCCAGCAGTCCTGGACATTTGTATGAGCAGTTCTTC
TRBD1,TRBJ2-2,-,TRBV11-2,CASSLPFNPTGVYTGELFF,TGTGCCAGCAGCTTGCCCTTCAACCCGACAGGGGTATACACCGGGGAGCTGTTTTTT
-,TRBJ2-1,few,TRBV5-1,CASSANRDNEQFF,TGCGCCAGCAGCGCAAACCGGGACAATGAGCAGTTCTTC
TRBD1,TRBJ2-4,-,TRBV10-3,CAISSRQGVAKNIQYF,TGTGCCATCAGTTCCCGACAGGGTGTAGCCAAAAACATTCAGTACTTC
TRBD1,TRBJ2-7,few,TRBV19,CASSIRTGLNEQYF,TGTGCCAGTAGTATCCGGACAGGGTTAAACGAGCAGTACTTC
TRBD1,TRBJ1-6,few,TRBV10-3,CAISADRVGSPLHF,TGTGCCATCAGCGCCGACAGGGTAGGTTCACCCCTCCACTTT
TRBD2,TRBJ2-7,-,TRBV6-1,CAGGLAGEYEQYF,TGTGCCGGGGGACTAGCGGGGGAATACGAGCAGTACTTC
TRBD1,TRBJ1-4,-,TRBV6-5,CASSSGQGGEKLFF,TGTGCCAGCAGTTCCGGACAGGGGGGAGAAAAACTGTTTTTT
-,TRBJ1-5,once,TRBV6-1,CASSESYFSGSGQPQHF,TGTGCCAGCAGTGAAAGCTATTTCAGCGGATCGGGCCAGCCCCAGCATTTT
TRBD1,TRBJ1-2,-,TRBV6-5,CASSKGTGRAGYTF,TGTGCCAGCAGTAAGGGGACAGGGAGAGCTGGCTACACCTTC
-,TRBJ1-1,few,TRBV4-1,CASSQDPQGQAFF,TGCGCCAGCAGCCAAGATCCCCAGGGGCAAGCTTTCTTT
-,TRBJ1-4,-,TRBV5-1,CASSFDQGEKLFF,TGCGCCAGCAGCTTTGATCAGGGTGAAAAACTGTTTTTT
TRBD1,TRBJ1-2,-,TRBV10-2,CASSEKRTGPYGYTF,TGCGCCAGCAGTGAAAAGCGGACAGGGCCCTATGGCTACACCTTC
-,TRBJ2-7,-,TRBV5-6,CASSYQGTTYEQYF,TGTGCCAGCAGTTACCAGGGGACCACCTACGAGCAGTACTTC
TRBD1,TRBJ1-4,-,TRBV14,CASSQRRQGVVEKLFF,TGTGCCAGCAGCCAGCGCAGACAGGGGGTCGTGGAAAAACTGTTTTTT
TRBD2,TRBJ2-7,-,TRBV4-2,CASSQDLAGGPTLEQYF,TGTGCCAGCAGCCAAGATTTAGCGGGGGGCCCTACTCTAGAGCAGTACTTC
TRBD2,TRBJ2-3,-,TRBV11-2,CATMGGLGTDTQYF,TGTGCCACTATGGGGGGGTTGGGTACAGATACGCAGTATTTT
TRBD1,TRBJ2-5,once,TRBV2,CASSLDRADWETQYF,TGTGCCAGCAGTCTCGACAGGGCTGATTGGGAGACCCAGTACTTC
-,TRBJ2-7,few,TRBV18,CASSPTGTAFYEQYF,TGTGCCAGCTCACCAACAGGGACGGCCTTCTACGAGCAGTACTTC
-,TRBJ1-6,-,TRBV2,CASSPIQTLNSPLHF,TGTGCCAGCAGCCCTATACAGACCCTTAATTCACCCCTCCACTTT
-,TRBJ2-2,-,TRBV9,CASSVATGELFF,TGTGCCAGCAGCGTAGCTACCGGGGAGCTGTTTTTT